This TCR beta chain was sequenced during a study of human T cells and chemical hapten exposure. Study background: Weekly administration of diphenylcyclopropenone to the scalp of patients continued throughout the approximately 25-week study.

The time point: patch test 2, 6 weeks after DPC sensitization. Treatment here: therapeutic diphenylcyclopropenone sensitization with weekly scalp DPC. Overall study findings and caveats: TCRs above 1 in 1000 frequency did not change with DPC sensitization. The study found that PT1 expanded TCR counts correlated positively with patch test score.

This clonotype was seen at least ten times. What it binds is unknown. TCRdb re-derived calls from the RACE reads in MiXCR, one entry per CDR3 protein. The table has 75,000 to 100,000 distinct CDR3 sequences, roughly a tenth seen once; the top ten hold 2% to 2.5%. This CDR3 comprises 13 residues. Germline loops: CDR1 KGHSH, CDR2 LQKENI. The trim removed 3 bases at V and 12 bases at J, leaving 11 bases unmatched. V gene TRBV18 combines with J gene TRBJ2-7; 7 positions match TRBD1. The TCR originated in a woman in her thirties or forties with alopecia areata. Some clones in this sample may be carry-over from other donors' samples. Sequencing used whole blood, obtained in connection with sensitization to the hapten diphenylcyclopropenone (DPC). The CDR3 DNA sequence: TGTGCCAGCTCACCCCAAGAGACAGGGCCTCCGTACTTC. Protein sequence: CASSPQETGPPYF.